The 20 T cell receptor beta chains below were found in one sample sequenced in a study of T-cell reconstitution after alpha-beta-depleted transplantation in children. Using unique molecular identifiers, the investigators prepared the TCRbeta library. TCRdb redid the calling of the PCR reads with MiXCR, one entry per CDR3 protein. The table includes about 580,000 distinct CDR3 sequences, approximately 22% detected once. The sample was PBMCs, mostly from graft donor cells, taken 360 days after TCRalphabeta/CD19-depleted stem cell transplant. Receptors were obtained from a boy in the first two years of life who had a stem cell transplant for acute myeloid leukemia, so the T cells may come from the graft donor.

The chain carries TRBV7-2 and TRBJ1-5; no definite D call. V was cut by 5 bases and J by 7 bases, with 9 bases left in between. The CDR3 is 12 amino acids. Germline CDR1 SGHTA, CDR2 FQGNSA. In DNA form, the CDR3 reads TGTGCCAGCAGCCGACCACCCCAGCCCCAGCATTTT. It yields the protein CASSRPPQPQHF.

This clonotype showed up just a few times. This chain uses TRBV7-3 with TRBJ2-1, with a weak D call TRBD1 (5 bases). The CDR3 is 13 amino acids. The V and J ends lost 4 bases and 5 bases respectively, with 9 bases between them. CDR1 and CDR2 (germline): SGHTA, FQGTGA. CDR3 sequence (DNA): TGTGCCAGCAGCTCAGACAGAAACAATGAGCAGTTCTTC. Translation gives CASSSDRNNEQFF. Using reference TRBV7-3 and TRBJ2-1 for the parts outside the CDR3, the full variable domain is GAGVSQTPSNKVTEKGKYVELRCDPISGHTALYWYRQSLGQGPEFLIYFQGTGAADDSGLPNDRFFAVRPEGSVSTLKIQRTERGDSAVYLCASSSDRNNEQFFGPGTRLTVL.

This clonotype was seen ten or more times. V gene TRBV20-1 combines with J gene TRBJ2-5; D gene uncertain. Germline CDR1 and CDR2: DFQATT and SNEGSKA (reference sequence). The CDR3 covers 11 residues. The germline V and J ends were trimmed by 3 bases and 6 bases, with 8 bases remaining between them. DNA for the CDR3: TGCAGTGCTAGGGGTATTCAGACCCAGTACTTC. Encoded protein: CSARGIQTQYF.

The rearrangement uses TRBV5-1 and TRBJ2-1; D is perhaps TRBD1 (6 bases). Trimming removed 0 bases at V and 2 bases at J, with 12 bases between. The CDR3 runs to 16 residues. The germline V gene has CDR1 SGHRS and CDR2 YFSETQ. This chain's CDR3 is CASSLAHRAPYNEQFF. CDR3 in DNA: TGCGCCAGCAGCTTGGCCCACAGGGCTCCCTACAATGAGCAGTTCTTC.

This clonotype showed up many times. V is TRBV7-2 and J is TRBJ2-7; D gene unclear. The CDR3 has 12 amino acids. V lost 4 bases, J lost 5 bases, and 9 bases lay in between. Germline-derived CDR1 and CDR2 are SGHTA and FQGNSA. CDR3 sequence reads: CASSSFLNEQYF. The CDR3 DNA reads TGTGCCAGCAGCTCTTTCCTTAACGAGCAGTACTTC.

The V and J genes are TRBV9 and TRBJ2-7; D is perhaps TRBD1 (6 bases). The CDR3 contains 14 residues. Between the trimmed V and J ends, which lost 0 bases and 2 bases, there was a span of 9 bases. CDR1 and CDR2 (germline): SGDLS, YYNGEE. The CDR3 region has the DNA TGTGCCAGCAGCGTAGAGGACAGTGCCTACGAGCAGTACTTC. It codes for CASSVEDSAYEQYF. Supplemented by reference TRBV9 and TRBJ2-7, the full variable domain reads DSGVTQTPKHLITATGQRVTLRCSPRSGDLSVYWYQQSLDQGLQFLIQYYNGEERAKGNILERFSAQQFPDLHSELNLSSLELGDSALYFCASSVEDSAYEQYFGPGTRLTVT.

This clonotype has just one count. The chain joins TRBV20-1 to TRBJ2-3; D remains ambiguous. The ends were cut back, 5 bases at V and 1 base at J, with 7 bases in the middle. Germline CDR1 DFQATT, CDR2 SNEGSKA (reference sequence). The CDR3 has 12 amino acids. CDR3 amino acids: CSAVEGTDTQYF. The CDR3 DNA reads TGCAGTGCTGTAGAGGGCACAGATACGCAGTATTTT.

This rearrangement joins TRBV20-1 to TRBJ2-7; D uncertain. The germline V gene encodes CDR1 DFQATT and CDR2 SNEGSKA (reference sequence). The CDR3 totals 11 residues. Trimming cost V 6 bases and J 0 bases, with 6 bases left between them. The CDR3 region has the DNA TGCAGTGCAGACGTCTCCTACGAGCAGTACGTC. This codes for CSADVSYEQYV.

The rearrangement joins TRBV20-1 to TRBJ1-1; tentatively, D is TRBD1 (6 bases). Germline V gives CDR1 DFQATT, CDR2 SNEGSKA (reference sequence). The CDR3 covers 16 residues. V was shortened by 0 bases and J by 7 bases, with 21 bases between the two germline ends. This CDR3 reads CSAREQGYPRNLEAFF. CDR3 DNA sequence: TGCAGTGCTAGAGAACAGGGCTATCCTCGTAATCTTGAAGCTTTCTTT.

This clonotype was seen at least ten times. CDR3 DNA: TGTGCCAGCAGTGCCACCCGGGACAGGTCGATCACCCTCCACTTT. As protein: CASSATRDRSITLHF. The V call is TRBV6-1, the J call TRBJ1-6; 8 bases agree with TRBD1. Per the germline V gene, CDR1 is MNHNS and CDR2 is SASEGT. This CDR3 has 15 amino acids. V gave up 4 bases and J gave up 14 bases; unmatched junction bases: 13.

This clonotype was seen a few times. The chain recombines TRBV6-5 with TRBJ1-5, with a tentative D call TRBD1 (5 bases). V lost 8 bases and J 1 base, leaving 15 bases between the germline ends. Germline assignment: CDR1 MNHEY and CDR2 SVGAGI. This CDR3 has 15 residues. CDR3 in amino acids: CASGLPGKSNQPQHF. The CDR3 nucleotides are TGTGCCAGCGGCTTACCAGGGAAGAGCAATCAGCCCCAGCATTTT.

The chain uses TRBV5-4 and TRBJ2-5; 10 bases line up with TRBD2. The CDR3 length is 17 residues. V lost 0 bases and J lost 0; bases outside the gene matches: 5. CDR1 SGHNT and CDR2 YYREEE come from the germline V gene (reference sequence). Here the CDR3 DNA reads TGTGCCAGCAGCTTGGCCCCCGGGACTAGCGACCAAGAGACCCAGTACTTC. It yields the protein CASSLAPGTSDQETQYF. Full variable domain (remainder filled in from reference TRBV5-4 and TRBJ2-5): ETGVTQSPTHLIKTRGQQVTLRCSSQSGHNTVSWYQQALGQGPQFIFQYYREEENGRGNFPPRFSGLQFPNYSSELNVNALELDDSALYLCASSLAPGTSDQETQYFGPGTRLLVL.

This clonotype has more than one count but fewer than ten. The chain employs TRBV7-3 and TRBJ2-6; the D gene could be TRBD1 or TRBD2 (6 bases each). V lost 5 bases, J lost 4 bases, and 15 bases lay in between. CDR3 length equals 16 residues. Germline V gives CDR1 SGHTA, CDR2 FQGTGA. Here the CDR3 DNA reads TGTGCCAGCAGCCCACGGGGGCTGGCGGGGGCCAACGTCCTGACTTTC. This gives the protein CASSPRGLAGANVLTF.

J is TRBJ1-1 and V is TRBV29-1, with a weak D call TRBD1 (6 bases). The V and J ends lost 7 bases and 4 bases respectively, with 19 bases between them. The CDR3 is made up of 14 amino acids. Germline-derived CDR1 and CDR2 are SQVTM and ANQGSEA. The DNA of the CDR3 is TGCAGCGGTGACCCAACAGGGCGGAGCACTGAAGCTTTCTTT. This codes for CSGDPTGRSTEAFF.

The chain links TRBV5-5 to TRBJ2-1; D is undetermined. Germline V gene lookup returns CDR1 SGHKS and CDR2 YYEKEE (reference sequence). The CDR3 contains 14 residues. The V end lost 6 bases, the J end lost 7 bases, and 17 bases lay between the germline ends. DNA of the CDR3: TGTGCCAGCACCTTCTCAGTGTCCCTTAATGAGCAGTTCTTC. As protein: CASTFSVSLNEQFF.

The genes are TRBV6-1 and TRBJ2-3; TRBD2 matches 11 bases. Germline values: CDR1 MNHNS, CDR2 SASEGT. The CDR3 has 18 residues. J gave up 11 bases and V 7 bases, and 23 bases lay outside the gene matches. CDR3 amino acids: CASTDRLYTSGGKGGQYF. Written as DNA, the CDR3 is TGTGCCAGCACCGACCGACTCTATACTAGCGGGGGTAAGGGGGGGCAGTATTTT.

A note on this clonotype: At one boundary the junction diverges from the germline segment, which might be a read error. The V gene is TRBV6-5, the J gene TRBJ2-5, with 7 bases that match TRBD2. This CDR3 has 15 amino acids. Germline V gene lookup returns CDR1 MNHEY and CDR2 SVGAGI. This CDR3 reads CASSNTPTSQEAQYF. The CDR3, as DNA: TGTGCCAGCAGTAACACCCCGACTAGCCAAGAGGCCCAGTACTTC.

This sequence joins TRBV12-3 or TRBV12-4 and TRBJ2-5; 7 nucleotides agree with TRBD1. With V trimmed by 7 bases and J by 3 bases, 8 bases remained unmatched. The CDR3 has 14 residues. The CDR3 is CASTRGQWKETQYF. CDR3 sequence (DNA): TGTGCCAGCACCCGGGGACAGTGGAAAGAGACCCAGTACTTC.

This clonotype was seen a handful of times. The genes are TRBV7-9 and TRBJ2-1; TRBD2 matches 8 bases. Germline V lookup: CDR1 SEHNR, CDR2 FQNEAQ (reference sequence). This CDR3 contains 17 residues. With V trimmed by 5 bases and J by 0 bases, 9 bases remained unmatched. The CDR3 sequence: CASSPKGGGTSYNEQFF. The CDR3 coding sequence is TGTGCCAGCAGCCCCAAAGGCGGGGGGACCTCCTACAATGAGCAGTTCTTC. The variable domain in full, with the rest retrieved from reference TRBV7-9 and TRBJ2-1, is DTGVSQNPRHKITKRGQNVTFRCDPISEHNRLYWYRQTLGQGPEFLTYFQNEAQLEKSRLLSDRFSAERPKGSFSTLEIQRTEQGDSAMYLCASSPKGGGTSYNEQFFGPGTRLTVL.

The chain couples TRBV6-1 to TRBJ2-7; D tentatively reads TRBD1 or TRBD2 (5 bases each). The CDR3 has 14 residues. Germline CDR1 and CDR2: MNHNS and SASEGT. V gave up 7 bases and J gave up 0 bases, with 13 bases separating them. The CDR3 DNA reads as TGTGCCAGCAAAACCCGGGACCACTCCTACGAGCAGTACTTC. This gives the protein CASKTRDHSYEQYF.